Listed below are T cell receptor beta chains from one sample, sequenced in a study of blood T cell repertoires in COVID-19. The protocol was immunoSEQ multiplex PCR, while the TCRdb copy is restricted to in-frame clones and leaves out a portion. The sample consists of around 210,000 clones, approximately 88% of them appearing once. The material sequenced was PBMCs or T cells enriched from blood (not recorded which). The source of these receptors is a young woman who had recovered from COVID-19. Each CDR3 is given with its conserved first and last residue. Fields, in order: V gene, J gene, clone size, CDR3 length, D gene, CDR3 DNA, CDR3 protein. A D gene is named only where the DNA matches it firmly. The size of a clone is reported for some rows only, either as once, few or many, or as a class for expanded clones.

v_gene: TRBV28
j_gene: TRBJ2-3
abundance: -
len: 11
d_gene: -
CDR3nt: TGTGCCAGCAGTTCGGGACATCAGGGGTATTTT
CDR3aa: CASSSGHQGYF

v_gene: TRBV10-3
j_gene: TRBJ2-7
abundance: -
len: 17
d_gene: TRBD2
CDR3nt: TGTGCCATCAGTGAGACGGCGGGGGGCCACATCTCCTACGAGCAGTACTTC
CDR3aa: CAISETAGGHISYEQYF

v_gene: TRBV7-9
j_gene: TRBJ1-1
abundance: -
len: 15
d_gene: -
CDR3nt: TGTGCCAGCAGCTTAGGGGGGTCAGCGGGCACTGAAGCTTTCTTT
CDR3aa: CASSLGGSAGTEAFF

v_gene: TRBV5-1
j_gene: TRBJ1-1
abundance: -
len: 15
d_gene: TRBD1
CDR3nt: TGCGCCAGCAGCTTGGTACAGGGGCCTAACACTGAAGCTTTCTTT
CDR3aa: CASSLVQGPNTEAFF

v_gene: TRBV10-3
j_gene: TRBJ1-5
abundance: -
len: 16
d_gene: -
CDR3nt: TGTGCCATCAGCCGAACAGGGAGTGTTTCGGATCAGCCCCAGCATTTT
CDR3aa: CAISRTGSVSDQPQHF

v_gene: TRBV4-2
j_gene: TRBJ1-1
abundance: once
len: 13
d_gene: -
CDR3nt: TGTGCCAGCAGCCAAGACTCTTCCACTGAAGCTTTCTTT
CDR3aa: CASSQDSSTEAFF

v_gene: TRBV20-1
j_gene: TRBJ1-6
abundance: few
len: 16
d_gene: -
CDR3nt: TGCAGTGCTAGTAAGGAGGAAGGTCTACATGCTTCACCCCTCCACTTT
CDR3aa: CSASKEEGLHASPLHF

v_gene: TRBV5-8
j_gene: TRBJ1-2
abundance: -
len: 12
d_gene: -
CDR3nt: TGTGCCAGCAGCTTGGGCGGCTATGGCTACACCTTC
CDR3aa: CASSLGGYGYTF

v_gene: TRBV12-5
j_gene: TRBJ2-2
abundance: -
len: 16
d_gene: -
CDR3nt: TGTGCTAGTGGCCCTCCCGGGAGCCCGAACACCGGGGAGCTGTTTTTT
CDR3aa: CASGPPGSPNTGELFF

v_gene: TRBV7-3
j_gene: TRBJ1-2
abundance: -
len: 15
d_gene: TRBD1
CDR3nt: TGTGCCAGCAGCTCCAGGACAGGGTCGTTGGAAGGCTACACCTTC
CDR3aa: CASSSRTGSLEGYTF

v_gene: TRBV5-1
j_gene: TRBJ1-2
abundance: -
len: 14
d_gene: -
CDR3nt: TGCGCCAGCATTGACCCGACGGGGGACTATGGCTACACCTTC
CDR3aa: CASIDPTGDYGYTF

v_gene: TRBV28
j_gene: TRBJ1-6
abundance: -
len: 13
d_gene: -
CDR3nt: TGTGCAACTTGGAGGAGACCAGATTCACCCCTCCACTTT
CDR3aa: CATWRRPDSPLHF

v_gene: TRBV28
j_gene: TRBJ2-3
abundance: -
len: 18
d_gene: TRBD2
CDR3nt: TGTGCCAGCAGTCACCGGGACTATACCATTCCTTTCGCAGATACGCAGTATTTT
CDR3aa: CASSHRDYTIPFADTQYF

v_gene: TRBV30
j_gene: TRBJ1-5
abundance: -
len: 15
d_gene: TRBD1
CDR3nt: TGTGCCTGGAGTACAGGGGACTTTAGCAATCAGCCCCAGCATTTT
CDR3aa: CAWSTGDFSNQPQHF

v_gene: TRBV30
j_gene: TRBJ2-1
abundance: once
len: 13
d_gene: -
CDR3nt: TGTGCCTGGAGTGTACACCGATTGAATGAGCAGTTCTTC
CDR3aa: CAWSVHRLNEQFF

v_gene: TRBV5-6
j_gene: TRBJ1-2
abundance: -
len: 14
d_gene: TRBD1
CDR3nt: TGTGCCAGCAGCTTGGGGACAGGGGTCTATGGCTACACCTTC
CDR3aa: CASSLGTGVYGYTF

v_gene: TRBV15
j_gene: TRBJ1-3
abundance: -
len: 13
d_gene: -
CDR3nt: TGTGCCACCAGCAGAGACTTAACTAACACCATATATTTT
CDR3aa: CATSRDLTNTIYF

v_gene: TRBV14
j_gene: TRBJ1-1
abundance: -
len: 12
d_gene: -
CDR3nt: TGTGCCAGCAGCCATGGTCGGGCTGAAGCTTTCTTT
CDR3aa: CASSHGRAEAFF

v_gene: TRBV7-9
j_gene: TRBJ2-7
abundance: -
len: 15
d_gene: TRBD1
CDR3nt: TGTGCCAGCAGCTTACCCTGGGCAGGGGGATACGAGCAGTACTTC
CDR3aa: CASSLPWAGGYEQYF

v_gene: TRBV25-1
j_gene: TRBJ1-4
abundance: -
len: 15
d_gene: -
CDR3nt: TGTGCCAGCAGTGACCCTGGCACAGGGAATGAAAAACTGTTTTTT
CDR3aa: CASSDPGTGNEKLFF

v_gene: TRBV30
j_gene: TRBJ1-2
abundance: -
len: 12
d_gene: -
CDR3nt: TGTGCCTGGACCAGGGCGGACTATGGCTACACCTTC
CDR3aa: CAWTRADYGYTF

v_gene: TRBV5-1
j_gene: TRBJ1-1
abundance: -
len: 15
d_gene: -
CDR3nt: TGCGCCAGCAGCGATACCGCGGGGGTGAACACTGAAGCTTTCTTT
CDR3aa: CASSDTAGVNTEAFF

v_gene: TRBV13
j_gene: TRBJ1-1
abundance: -
len: 13
d_gene: -
CDR3nt: TGTGCCAGCAGCTTAGAGCGGAACACTGAAGCTTTCTTT
CDR3aa: CASSLERNTEAFF

v_gene: TRBV28
j_gene: TRBJ1-3
abundance: -
len: 17
d_gene: TRBD1
CDR3nt: TGTGCCAGCAGTTTATTCGGGACAGTCGTCTCTGGAAACACCATATATTTT
CDR3aa: CASSLFGTVVSGNTIYF

v_gene: TRBV28
j_gene: TRBJ1-2
abundance: -
len: 16
d_gene: TRBD1
CDR3nt: TGTGCCAGCAGTTCCAGGACAGGGTCGATTGTGGATGGCTACACCTTC
CDR3aa: CASSSRTGSIVDGYTF

v_gene: TRBV13
j_gene: TRBJ1-5
abundance: -
len: 15
d_gene: -
CDR3nt: TGTGCCAGCAGCTTAGGTGGCGGCTACAATCAGCCCCAGCATTTT
CDR3aa: CASSLGGGYNQPQHF

v_gene: TRBV2
j_gene: TRBJ2-1
abundance: -
len: 15
d_gene: TRBD2
CDR3nt: TGTGCCAGCAGAGTAGCGGGGGGTATATACAATGAGCAGTTCTTC
CDR3aa: CASRVAGGIYNEQFF

v_gene: TRBV2
j_gene: TRBJ2-7
abundance: -
len: 12
d_gene: -
CDR3nt: TGTGCCAGCAGGAAAGAGAGCGGCGAGCAGTACTTC
CDR3aa: CASRKESGEQYF

v_gene: TRBV7-8
j_gene: TRBJ2-2
abundance: -
len: 17
d_gene: -
CDR3nt: TGTGCCAGCAGCTTAATTTTTTCAGGGCCCAACACCGGGGAGCTGTTTTTT
CDR3aa: CASSLIFSGPNTGELFF

v_gene: TRBV28
j_gene: TRBJ1-2
abundance: once
len: 15
d_gene: TRBD1
CDR3nt: TGTGCCAGCAGTTTGGCGACAGGGGCCAACTATGGCTACACCTTC
CDR3aa: CASSLATGANYGYTF

v_gene: TRBV24-1
j_gene: TRBJ1-6
abundance: -
len: 21
d_gene: -
CDR3nt: TGTGCCACCAGTGACAACCCAACCGTCCCGCTCACCGACTTGTATAATTCACCCCTCCACTTT
CDR3aa: CATSDNPTVPLTDLYNSPLHF

v_gene: TRBV15
j_gene: TRBJ1-3
abundance: -
len: 17
d_gene: TRBD1
CDR3nt: TGTGCCACCAGCAGGGAGACTGCAGGGGGCAGTGGAAACACCATATATTTT
CDR3aa: CATSRETAGGSGNTIYF

v_gene: TRBV4-1
j_gene: TRBJ2-6
abundance: -
len: 20
d_gene: TRBD1
CDR3nt: TGCGCCAGCAGCCAGAAGGGACAGGGGGCGCGAGGCTCTGGGGCCAACGTCCTGACTTTC
CDR3aa: CASSQKGQGARGSGANVLTF

v_gene: TRBV19
j_gene: TRBJ1-5
abundance: -
len: 15
d_gene: -
CDR3nt: TGTGCCAGTAGTATAGAAGGTGGAGAACATCAGCCCCAGCATTTT
CDR3aa: CASSIEGGEHQPQHF

v_gene: TRBV5-1
j_gene: TRBJ2-3
abundance: -
len: 14
d_gene: -
CDR3nt: TGCGCCAGCAGCTTACTCGCGGGGACAGATACGCAGTATTTT
CDR3aa: CASSLLAGTDTQYF

v_gene: TRBV3-1/TRBV3-2
j_gene: TRBJ1-5
abundance: -
len: 16
d_gene: TRBD1
CDR3nt: TGTGCCAGCAGCTTCGGACAGGGAAGTTGGAATCAGCCCCAGCATTTT
CDR3aa: CASSFGQGSWNQPQHF

v_gene: TRBV2
j_gene: TRBJ2-7
abundance: -
len: 13
d_gene: -
CDR3nt: TGTGCCAGCAGGGACCAGATCAGCGGGGAGCAGTACTTC
CDR3aa: CASRDQISGEQYF

v_gene: TRBV28
j_gene: TRBJ1-1
abundance: -
len: 14
d_gene: TRBD1
CDR3nt: TGTGCCAGCAGTTTAAGAAGGGGGCAAACTGAAGCTTTCTTT
CDR3aa: CASSLRRGQTEAFF

v_gene: TRBV5-5
j_gene: TRBJ1-1
abundance: -
len: 13
d_gene: TRBD1
CDR3nt: TGTGCCAGCAGCTGGACAGGGGGCACTGAAGCTTTCTTT
CDR3aa: CASSWTGGTEAFF

v_gene: TRBV27
j_gene: TRBJ1-5
abundance: few
len: 15
d_gene: -
CDR3nt: TGTGCCAGCACCCCTGTCAGCGGAGGGGTTGGGCCCCAGCATTTT
CDR3aa: CASTPVSGGVGPQHF

v_gene: TRBV11-2
j_gene: TRBJ1-2
abundance: -
len: 14
d_gene: TRBD1
CDR3nt: TGTGCCAGCAGCTTGGAAAGGACAGGGGATGGCTACACCTTC
CDR3aa: CASSLERTGDGYTF

v_gene: TRBV6-4
j_gene: TRBJ1-2
abundance: -
len: 20
d_gene: -
CDR3nt: TGTGCCAGCAGTGACTCTTCTATAGGGCGGGGTAAGAGGCCCCGTATTGGCTACACCTTC
CDR3aa: CASSDSSIGRGKRPRIGYTF

v_gene: TRBV7-6
j_gene: TRBJ2-1
abundance: medium-sized
len: 16
d_gene: -
CDR3nt: TGTGCCAGCAGCTTATCGCTAGCGAGCTCCTACAATGAGCAGTTCTTC
CDR3aa: CASSLSLASSYNEQFF

v_gene: TRBV5-4
j_gene: TRBJ1-1
abundance: -
len: 12
d_gene: TRBD1
CDR3nt: TGTGCCAGCAGCTCAACGACAGGGGAAGCTTTCTTT
CDR3aa: CASSSTTGEAFF

v_gene: TRBV7-9
j_gene: TRBJ1-2
abundance: once
len: 12
d_gene: -
CDR3nt: TGTGCCAGCAGCCTCAGGGCATATGGCTACACCTTC
CDR3aa: CASSLRAYGYTF